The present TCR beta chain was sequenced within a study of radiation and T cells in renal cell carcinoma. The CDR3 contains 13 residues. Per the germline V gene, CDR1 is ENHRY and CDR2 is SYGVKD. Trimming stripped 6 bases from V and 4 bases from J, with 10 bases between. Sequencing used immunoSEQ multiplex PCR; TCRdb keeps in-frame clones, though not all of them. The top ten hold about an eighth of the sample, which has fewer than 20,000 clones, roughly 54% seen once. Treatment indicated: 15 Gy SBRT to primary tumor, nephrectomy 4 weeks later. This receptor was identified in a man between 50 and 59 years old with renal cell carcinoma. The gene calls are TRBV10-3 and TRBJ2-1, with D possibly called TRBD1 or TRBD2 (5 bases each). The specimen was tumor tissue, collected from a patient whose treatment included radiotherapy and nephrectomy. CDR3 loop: CAIRGTEYNEQFF. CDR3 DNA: TGTGCCATCAGGGGGACGGAGTACAATGAGCAGTTCTTC.